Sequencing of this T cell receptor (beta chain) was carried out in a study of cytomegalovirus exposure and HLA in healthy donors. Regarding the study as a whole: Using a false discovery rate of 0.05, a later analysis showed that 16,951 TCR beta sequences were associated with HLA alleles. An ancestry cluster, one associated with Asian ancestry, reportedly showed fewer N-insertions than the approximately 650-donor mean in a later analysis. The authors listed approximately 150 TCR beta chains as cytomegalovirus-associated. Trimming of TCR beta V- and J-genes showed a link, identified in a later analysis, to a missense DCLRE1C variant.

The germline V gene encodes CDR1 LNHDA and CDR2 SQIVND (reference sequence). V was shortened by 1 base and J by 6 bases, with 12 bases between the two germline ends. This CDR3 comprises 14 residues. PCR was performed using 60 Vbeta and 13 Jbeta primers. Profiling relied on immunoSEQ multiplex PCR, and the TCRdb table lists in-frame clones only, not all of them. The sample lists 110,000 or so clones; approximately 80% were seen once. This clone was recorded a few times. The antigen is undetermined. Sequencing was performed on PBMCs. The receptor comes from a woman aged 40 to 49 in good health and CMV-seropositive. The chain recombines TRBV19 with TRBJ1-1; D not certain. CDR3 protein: CASSIASRGPEAFF. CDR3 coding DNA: TGTGCCAGTAGTATAGCATCACGAGGGCCTGAAGCTTTCTTT. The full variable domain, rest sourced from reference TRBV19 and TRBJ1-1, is DGGITQSPKYLFRKEGQNVTLSCEQNLNHDAMYWYRQDPGQGLRLIYYSQIVNDFQKGDIAEGYSVSREKKESFPLTVTSAQKNPTAFYLCASSIASRGPEAFFGQGTRLTVV.